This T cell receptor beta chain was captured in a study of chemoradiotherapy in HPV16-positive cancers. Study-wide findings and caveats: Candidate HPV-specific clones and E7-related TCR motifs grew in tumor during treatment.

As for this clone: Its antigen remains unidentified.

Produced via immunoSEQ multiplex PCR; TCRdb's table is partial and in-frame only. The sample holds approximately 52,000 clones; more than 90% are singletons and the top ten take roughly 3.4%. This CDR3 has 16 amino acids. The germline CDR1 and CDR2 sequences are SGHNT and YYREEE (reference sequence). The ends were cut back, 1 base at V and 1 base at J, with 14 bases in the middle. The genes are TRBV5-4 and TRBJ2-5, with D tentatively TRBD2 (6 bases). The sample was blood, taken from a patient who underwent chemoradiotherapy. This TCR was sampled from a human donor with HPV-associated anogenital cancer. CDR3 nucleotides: TGTGCCAGCAGCTTGAATTCCCCCGGGAGCCAAGAGACCCAGTACTTC. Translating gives CASSLNSPGSQETQYF.